This passage covers 28 T cell receptor beta chains from one sample sequenced in a study of T-cell reconstitution after alpha-beta-depleted transplantation in children. As it was prepared, the TCRbeta library received unique molecular identifiers. TCRdb reprocessed the PCR reads with MiXCR, giving one entry per CDR3 protein. The repertoire holds tens of thousands of distinct CDR3 sequences, with roughly 15% as singletons. The sequences come from PBMCs, mostly from graft donor cells, collected 180 days after TCRalphabeta/CD19-depleted stem cell transplant. These TCRs come from a male patient between 2 and 15 years old who had a stem cell transplant for acute lymphoblastic leukemia, so the T cells may come from the graft donor.

This clonotype was picked up a small number of times. The genes are TRBV24-1 and TRBJ2-5; D perhaps matches TRBD2 (6 bases). Germline V gene sequence: CDR1 KGHDR, CDR2 SFDVKD. Trimming took 2 bases from V and 5 from J, leaving 11 bases between them. This CDR3 region has 14 residues. CDR3 sequence reads: CATSDSLAGETQYF. CDR3 in DNA: TGTGCCACCAGTGATTCACTGGCGGGGGAGACCCAGTACTTC.

This clonotype was observed a handful of times. V usage is TRBV7-2 and J usage is TRBJ2-7; a possible D gene is TRBD2 (6 bases). V was trimmed by 2 bases and J by 6 bases, leaving 17 bases between them. This CDR3 has 15 amino acids. Germline CDR1 SGHTA, CDR2 FQGNSA. The CDR3 here is CASSLWVNKGGEQYF. The CDR3 DNA reads TGTGCCAGCAGCTTATGGGTCAATAAGGGAGGCGAGCAGTACTTC.

The chain is built from TRBV5-1 and TRBJ1-3, with 9 bases aligning to TRBD1. The CDR3 is 14 amino acids. The V gene end was trimmed by 2 bases and the J gene end by 4 bases; junction bases not matched to a gene: 1. Germline loops: CDR1 SGHRS, CDR2 YFSETQ. The CDR3 protein is CASSFGTGGNTIYF. Written as DNA, the CDR3 is TGCGCCAGCAGCTTCGGGACAGGGGGAAACACCATATATTTT.

The rearrangement links TRBV10-2 to TRBJ2-7; 10 bases are a match to TRBD1. The CDR3 covers 14 residues. The junction had 8 bases not matched to a gene; V was cut back by 7 bases and J by 5 bases. Looked up from germline, CDR1 is WSHSY and CDR2 is SAAADI. CDR3 sequence reads: CASTRGQGNHEQYF. In nucleotides, the CDR3 is TGCGCCAGCACCAGGGGACAGGGGAACCACGAGCAGTACTTC.

In nucleotides, the CDR3 is TGTGCCATCAGGAGACAGGGGCGCAATCAGCCCCAGCATTTT. This encodes CAIRRQGRNQPQHF. The rearrangement uses TRBV10-3 and TRBJ1-5; 8 bases align to TRBD1. V gave up 6 bases and J gave up 2 bases; unmatched junction bases: 3. The germline gives CDR1 ENHRY, CDR2 SYGVKD. The CDR3 runs to 14 residues.

The V call is TRBV2, the J call TRBJ2-2; TRBD2 matches at 11 bases. The length of the CDR3 is 15 residues. V gave up 8 bases and J gave up 4 bases; unmatched junction bases: 6. Germline V lookup: CDR1 SNHLY, CDR2 FYNNEI. CDR3: CASEVGLAATGELFF. CDR3 DNA sequence: TGTGCCAGCGAAGTGGGACTAGCGGCCACCGGGGAGCTGTTTTTT.

This clonotype was seen just once. This rearrangement joins TRBV13 to TRBJ2-3; either TRBD1 or TRBD2 may fit D (5 bases each). Per the germline V gene, CDR1 is PRHDT and CDR2 is FYEKMQ (reference sequence). Between the trimmed V and J ends, which lost 5 bases and 5 bases, there was a span of 14 bases. CDR3 length equals 14 residues. The CDR3 nucleotides read TGTGCCAGCAGCCCTCCGGGACGGGAAGATACGCAGTATTTT. It translates to CASSPPGREDTQYF.

Only a few counts were recorded for this clonotype. The gene calls are TRBV6-2 or TRBV6-3 and TRBJ1-2; D remains unclear. This CDR3 comprises 15 residues. Germline-derived CDR1 and CDR2 are MNHEY and SVGEGT. Trimming cost V 5 bases and J 2 bases, with 15 bases left between them. The CDR3 DNA sequence: TGTGCCAGCAGTCCGGCGGGGAGAGAAAACTATGGCTACACCTTC. This sequence encodes CASSPAGRENYGYTF.

The chain uses TRBV28 and TRBJ2-7; D is unresolved. The CDR3 has 10 amino acids. Per the germline V gene, CDR1 is MDHEN and CDR2 is SYDVKM. V lost 6 bases to trimming and J lost 4 bases, with 4 bases between them. Written as DNA, the CDR3 is TGTGCCAGCAGCCTATACGAGCAGTACTTC. It yields the protein CASSLYEQYF.

V is TRBV27 and J is TRBJ1-1; 7 bases fit TRBD1. V trimming: 0 bases; J trimming: 3 bases; junction bases outside the gene matches: 4. Germline CDR1 is MNHEY and CDR2 is SMNVEV (reference sequence). The CDR3 has 15 residues. The CDR3 reads CASSLSGQTYTEAFF. The CDR3 DNA reads as TGTGCCAGCAGTTTATCGGGACAGACATACACTGAAGCTTTCTTT.

This clonotype was picked up many times. V usage is TRBV4-3 and J usage is TRBJ1-6; no clear D gene. Germline V gene lookup returns CDR1 LGHNA and CDR2 YSLEER. This CDR3 spans 13 amino acids. V was shortened by 1 base and J by 8 bases, with 6 bases between the two germline ends. The CDR3: CASSQGGDSPLHF. The CDR3 bases are TGCGCCAGCAGCCAAGGTGGAGATTCACCCCTCCACTTT.

A remark on this clonotype: Its ends do not fully match the called genes, so a read error is possible. The chain links TRBV3-1 to TRBJ1-2; D gene unclear. Germline V gives CDR1 LGHDT, CDR2 YNNKEL (reference sequence). This CDR3 spans 14 amino acids. The DNA of the CDR3 is TGTGCCAGCAGCCAAGTTGAAGGAGTGTATGGCTACATCTTC. This gives the protein CASSQVEGVYGYIF.

The rearrangement links TRBV12-3 or TRBV12-4 to TRBJ2-1, with 8 bases lining up with TRBD2. With V trimmed by 6 bases and J by 4 bases, 8 bases remained unmatched. The CDR3 consists of 15 residues. CDR3 sequence reads: CASSPAGATYNEQFF. CDR3 nucleotide sequence: TGTGCCAGCAGCCCAGCGGGGGCCACGTACAATGAGCAGTTCTTC.

The chain is built from TRBV5-4 and TRBJ2-7, with D tentatively TRBD1 (6 bases). The germline V gene encodes CDR1 SGHNT and CDR2 YYREEE (reference sequence). The length of the CDR3 is 15 residues. Trimming removed 2 bases at V and 2 bases at J, with 14 bases between. The CDR3 spells CASSFSQGSTYEQYF. CDR3 nucleotide sequence: TGTGCCAGCAGCTTCAGCCAGGGGTCCACCTACGAGCAGTACTTC.

The V and J genes are TRBV5-1 and TRBJ1-3; 8 nucleotides agree with TRBD1. Germline V gene lookup returns CDR1 SGHRS and CDR2 YFSETQ. Losses at the gene ends were 4 bases for V and 4 bases for J; bases not matched to a gene: 7. This CDR3 has 15 amino acids. The chain's CDR3 is CASSVRTGRGNTIYF. CDR3 DNA sequence: TGCGCCAGCAGCGTGCGGACAGGGAGGGGAAACACCATATATTTT.

This clonotype appeared a few times. The V and J genes are TRBV5-6 and TRBJ1-1; D is possibly TRBD1 (5 bases). The CDR3 runs to 15 residues. The germline V gene has CDR1 SGHDT and CDR2 YYEEEE. Between the trimmed V and J ends, which lost 3 bases and 0 bases, there was a span of 12 bases. The DNA for the CDR3 is TGTGCCAGCAGCTCCCCCGGGACCATGAACACTGAAGCTTTCTTT. It codes for CASSSPGTMNTEAFF.

This rearrangement joins TRBV12-3 or TRBV12-4 to TRBJ2-3; 10 bases fit TRBD2. The CDR3 sequence is 15 residues long. The trim removed 6 bases at V and 2 bases at J, leaving 5 bases unmatched. The CDR3 is CASRPTSGVTDTQYF. The CDR3 DNA reads TGTGCCAGCAGACCTACTAGCGGGGTCACAGATACGCAGTATTTT.

This chain links TRBV11-2 with TRBJ1-6; possible D gene TRBD1, 5 bases. There are 15 residues in the CDR3. Germline V gives CDR1 SGHAT, CDR2 FQNNGV. V lost 0 bases, J lost 5 bases, and 8 bases lay in between. The CDR3 spells CASSLDGTNNSPLHF. CDR3 DNA: TGTGCCAGCAGCTTAGACGGGACCAATAATTCACCCCTCCACTTT. Full variable domain (missing parts from reference TRBV11-2 and TRBJ1-6): EAGVAQSPRYKIIEKRQSVAFWCNPISGHATLYWYQQILGQGPKLLIQFQNNGVVDDSQLPKDRFSAERLKGVDSTLKIQPAKLEDSAVYLCASSLDGTNNSPLHFGNGTRLTVT.

This clonotype was recorded a few times. This sequence joins TRBV5-1 and TRBJ1-6; D gene unclear. Germline assignment: CDR1 SGHRS and CDR2 YFSETQ. The V end lost 0 bases, the J end lost 9 bases, and 7 bases lay between the germline ends. This CDR3 is 13 amino acids long. CDR3: CASSLAGLSPLHF. CDR3 nucleotides: TGCGCCAGCAGCTTGGCCGGCCTTTCACCCCTCCACTTT. The full variable domain, rest sourced from reference TRBV5-1 and TRBJ1-6, is KAGVTQTPRYLIKTRGQQVTLSCSPISGHRSVSWYQQTPGQGLQFLFEYFSETQRNKGNFPGRFSGRQFSNSRSEMNVSTLELGDSALYLCASSLAGLSPLHFGNGTRLTVT.

A few counts support this clonotype. The rearrangement uses TRBV5-1 and TRBJ1-2; 8 bases line up with TRBD1. The germline V gene encodes CDR1 SGHRS and CDR2 YFSETQ. The CDR3 is 14 amino acids. The V gene end was trimmed by 4 bases and the J gene end by 4 bases; junction bases not matched to a gene: 6. The CDR3 DNA sequence: TGCGCCAGCAGCCGGGACAGGAGAAGCTATGGCTACACCTTC. Its translation is CASSRDRRSYGYTF.

This clonotype was detected many times. The chain couples TRBV3-1 to TRBJ1-1; no clear D gene. V dropped 4 bases and J dropped 2 bases, with 14 bases sitting between them. This CDR3 region has 15 residues. Germline V gene data show CDR1 as LGHDT and CDR2 as YNNKEL (reference sequence). CDR3 loop: CASSPSLGRNTEAFF. In DNA, the CDR3 is TGTGCCAGCAGCCCCTCCCTCGGGAGAAACACTGAAGCTTTCTTT.

The chain uses TRBV27 and TRBJ1-1; tentatively, D is TRBD1 (5 bases). The CDR3 covers 15 residues. Between the trimmed V and J ends, which lost 1 base and 3 bases, there was a span of 12 bases. Germline CDR1 reads MNHEY; CDR2 reads SMNVEV (reference sequence). CDR3 sequence: CASSLFWGPDTEAFF. CDR3 nucleotide sequence: TGTGCCAGCAGTTTATTCTGGGGCCCGGACACTGAAGCTTTCTTT.

This clonotype was detected only a few times. The rearrangement joins TRBV7-8 to TRBJ2-1, with 9 bases aligning to TRBD2. Trimming at V came to 11 bases and at J to 6 bases, leaving 14 bases not matched to a gene. The germline V gene encodes CDR1 SGHVS and CDR2 FQNEAQ. This CDR3 contains 15 residues. The CDR3 DNA follows: TGTGCCGTCCTACCAAGTTGGCGGGGGGGCAATGAGCAGTTCTTC. Amino acids: CAVLPSWRGGNEQFF. Full variable domain (outside the CDR3, taken from reference TRBV7-8 and TRBJ2-1): GAGVSQSPRYKVAKRGQDVALRCDPISGHVSLFWYQQALGQGPEFLTYFQNEAQLDKSGLPSDRFFAERPEGSVSTLKIQRTQQEDSAVYLCAVLPSWRGGNEQFFGPGTRLTVL.

On this clonotype itself: A single base separates this from a much larger clone, so it may be a read error. The J gene is TRBJ2-7, the V gene TRBV6-6; the D is unclear. CDR3 length: 13 amino acids. From germline, CDR1 is MNHNY and CDR2 SVGAGI (reference sequence). The CDR3 bases are TGTGCCAGCAGTTACCATAAGACATACGGGCAGTACTTC. Translation gives CASSYHKTYGQYF.

The V gene is TRBV5-1, the J gene TRBJ2-7, with 8 nucleotides matching TRBD1. The CDR3 runs 16 residues. With V trimmed by 0 bases and J by 2 bases, 7 bases remained unmatched. CDR1 and CDR2 (germline): SGHRS, YFSETQ. The CDR3 sequence is CASSLDRTGLPYEQYF. CDR3 nucleotide sequence: TGCGCCAGCAGCTTGGATCGGACAGGGCTTCCCTACGAGCAGTACTTC.

The chain has TRBV5-1 and TRBJ2-5, with 7 bases matching TRBD1. This CDR3 is built from 15 residues. Germline V CDR1 and CDR2: SGHRS, YFSETQ. Trimming cost V 2 bases and J 2 bases; bases outside gene matches: 6. The CDR3 coding sequence is TGCGCCAGCAGCTTAGACGGACAGGCACAAGAGACCCAGTACTTC. Its protein product is CASSLDGQAQETQYF.

Ten or more counts support this clonotype. The chain is built from TRBV29-1 and TRBJ2-3, with TRBD1 identical over 11 bases. CDR1 is SQVTM, CDR2 ANQGSEA, per germline. The CDR3 runs to 14 residues. J gave up 3 bases and V 6 bases, and 5 bases lay outside the gene matches. As DNA, the CDR3 is TGCAGCGTAGAGGGACAGGGGGTAACAGATACGCAGTATTTT. Its translation: CSVEGQGVTDTQYF.

This clonotype occurred many times. V gene TRBV10-3 combines with J gene TRBJ2-7; D might be TRBD1 or TRBD2, each matching 5 bases. Trimming removed 7 bases from V and 2 bases from J, with 12 bases in between. Germline V lookup: CDR1 ENHRY, CDR2 SYGVKD. The CDR3 runs to 13 residues. For the CDR3, the DNA is TGTGCCATCACCGGGAAAGGGGCCTACGAGCAGTACTTC. This sequence encodes CAITGKGAYEQYF.